These T cell receptor beta chains were read from a single sample in a study of beta chain features in type 1 diabetes. Profiled with immunoSEQ multiplex PCR; TCRdb holds only in-frame clones, not every one. The sample carries under 950,000 clones, 15% to 20% recorded once. Material for sequencing was naive CD4+ T cells from blood. Receptors originate from a woman younger than 30 in good health. CDR3s include the opening cysteine and the closing phenylalanine or tryptophan. D genes are given only for firm matches. Size values are once, few and many counts, or a class for expanded clones, and some rows have none.

CDR3,DNA,D,size,V,J
CASSLSGLFTYEQYF,TGTGCCAGCAGCTTGAGCGGGCTCTTTACCTACGAGCAGTACTTC,.,.,TRBV7-2,TRBJ2-7
CASSPSSGLSGANVLTF,TGTGCCAGCAGCCCAAGTTCGGGACTCTCTGGGGCCAACGTCCTGACTTTC,.,few,TRBV9,TRBJ2-6
CASSEAKGRTGELFF,TGTGCCAGCAGTGAAGCCAAGGGGAGGACCGGGGAGCTGTTTTTT,.,few,TRBV2,TRBJ2-2
CASTLGLAGVETQYF,TGTGCCAGCACCCTAGGACTAGCGGGAGTGGAGACCCAGTACTTC,TRBD2,.,TRBV2,TRBJ2-5
CASSFPTGRGAIYEQYF,TGTGCCAGCAGCTTCCCGACGGGCCGGGGGGCAATCTACGAGCAGTACTTC,.,few,TRBV7-9,TRBJ2-7
CASSQDPSTDTQYF,TGCGCCAGCAGCCAAGACCCCAGCACAGATACGCAGTATTTT,.,once,TRBV4-3,TRBJ2-3
CASSLGTSGHTDTQYF,TGCGCCAGCAGCTTGGGGACTAGCGGACACACAGATACGCAGTATTTT,TRBD2,few,TRBV5-1,TRBJ2-3
CASRGQPTYYGYTF,TGCGCCAGCAGAGGTCAGCCGACCTACTATGGCTACACCTTC,.,.,TRBV10-2,TRBJ1-2
CASSEAELLQYEQYF,TGTGCCAGCAGTGAAGCGGAGCTCCTACAGTACGAGCAGTACTTC,.,few,TRBV2,TRBJ2-7
CASSGPRDRGYNLNQPQHF,TGTGCCAGCAGTGGGCCAAGAGACAGGGGCTACAATCTAAATCAGCCCCAGCATTTT,TRBD1,.,TRBV2,TRBJ1-5
CASSPPGLAGGSYNEQFF,TGTGCCAGCAGCCCGCCCGGACTAGCGGGAGGCTCCTACAATGAGCAGTTCTTC,TRBD2,few,TRBV4-2,TRBJ2-1
CASSPTPGNNEQFF,TGCGCCAGTTCACCCACACCGGGAAACAATGAGCAGTTCTTC,.,few,TRBV10-2,TRBJ2-1
CAASLAGVSGELFF,TGTGCCGCCTCACTAGCGGGAGTATCCGGGGAGCTGTTTTTT,TRBD2,few,TRBV28,TRBJ2-2
CASRSIVGELFF,TGTGCCAGCAGATCCATTGTGGGGGAGCTGTTTTTT,.,few,TRBV7-9,TRBJ2-2
CASSAGLGNYNEQFF,TGTGCCAGCAGCGCAGGTCTGGGGAACTACAATGAGCAGTTCTTC,.,few,TRBV7-2,TRBJ2-1
CASSQDPQMTYNEQFF,TGTGCCAGCAGCCAAGACCCTCAAATGACCTACAATGAGCAGTTCTTC,.,few,TRBV4-2,TRBJ2-1
CASSEYRTSVNNEQFF,TGTGCCAGCAGTGAATACCGGACTAGCGTAAACAATGAGCAGTTCTTC,TRBD2,.,TRBV25-1,TRBJ2-1
CASSEFPSPGTRKSSYEQYF,TGTGCCAGCAGTGAGTTCCCCTCGCCCGGGACCCGGAAGAGCTCCTACGAGCAGTACTTC,.,.,TRBV6-1,TRBJ2-7
CSVDLWLERGGTDTQYF,TGCAGCGTTGATCTTTGGCTGGAACGGGGGGGCACAGATACGCAGTATTTT,TRBD2,.,TRBV29-1,TRBJ2-3
CASSLPGHPSSGNTIYF,TGTGCCAGCAGCCTCCCGGGACACCCGAGCTCTGGAAACACCATATATTTT,.,.,TRBV7-9,TRBJ1-3
CSVGGTVRSLVYNEQFF,TGCAGCGTTGGGGGGACAGTCAGGAGTTTGGTCTACAATGAGCAGTTCTTC,TRBD1,.,TRBV29-1,TRBJ2-1
CASSQGQGPKYF,TGTGCCAGCAGCCAAGGACAGGGTCCAAAGTACTTC,TRBD1,many,TRBV14,TRBJ2-7
CASSNPGAIKNEQFF,TGTGCCAGTAGTAATCCGGGGGCGATAAAAAATGAGCAGTTCTTC,.,.,TRBV19,TRBJ2-1
CASSLQGSYNEQFF,TGTGCCAGCAGCTTACAGGGCTCCTACAATGAGCAGTTCTTC,.,.,TRBV7-2,TRBJ2-1
CASSQVPLTSGNTIYF,TGTGCCAGCAGCCAAGTGCCCCTAACCTCTGGAAACACCATATATTTT,.,.,TRBV4-2,TRBJ1-3
CASSFGQVNQPQHF,TGTGCCAGCAGCTTTGGACAGGTGAATCAGCCCCAGCATTTT,TRBD1,few,TRBV5-6,TRBJ1-5
CASSLADQPQHF,TGTGCCAGCAGCTTAGCAGATCAGCCCCAGCATTTT,.,.,TRBV7-2,TRBJ1-5
CATSRGISTGELFF,TGTGCCACCAGCAGAGGGATCTCTACCGGGGAGCTGTTTTTT,.,.,TRBV15,TRBJ2-2
CASSPQGLYEQYF,TGTGCCAGCAGCCCGCAGGGACTCTACGAGCAGTACTTC,.,few,TRBV7-2,TRBJ2-7
CASSVVPQETQYF,TGTGCCAGCAGCGTAGTCCCCCAAGAGACCCAGTACTTC,.,.,TRBV9,TRBJ2-5
CASSKVLGRVQWEQYF,TGTGCCAGCAGCAAAGTATTGGGTAGGGTCCAGTGGGAGCAGTACTTC,.,.,TRBV21-1,TRBJ2-7
CASSAGTTNTGELFF,TGTGCCAGCAGCGCCGGGACAACGAACACCGGGGAGCTGTTTTTT,.,few,TRBV9,TRBJ2-2
CASSLLGTGSHEKLFF,TGTGCCAGCAGCTTACTGGGGACAGGGAGTCACGAAAAACTGTTTTTT,TRBD1,.,TRBV7-9,TRBJ1-4
CASRGASGNQETQYF,TGTGCCAGCAGGGGGGCTAGCGGGAACCAAGAGACCCAGTACTTC,TRBD2,.,TRBV28,TRBJ2-5
CASSLPRLAGVPDNEQFF,TGTGCCAGCAGTCTACCCCGACTAGCGGGAGTTCCGGACAATGAGCAGTTCTTC,TRBD2,few,TRBV27,TRBJ2-1
CSVDRGTDTQYF,TGCAGCGTTGACCGGGGCACAGATACGCAGTATTTT,.,.,TRBV29-1,TRBJ2-3
CASSLGRQQETQYF,TGTGCCAGCAGCTTAGGCCGGCAACAAGAGACCCAGTACTTC,.,.,TRBV7-8,TRBJ2-5